Presented here are 17 T cell receptor beta chains from one specimen sequenced in a study of response to subunit inactivated influenza vaccine. TCRdb reprocessed the RT-PCR reads via MiXCR and lists one record per CDR3 protein. The table has around 760,000 distinct CDR3 sequences, 14% seen once. This specimen consisted of PBMCs from blood, obtained roughly 15 days before vaccination. The origin of the receptors is a man aged 45-65 years who received an inactivated influenza vaccine.

The chain employs TRBV3-1 and TRBJ2-2; D remains ambiguous. V shed 4 bases and J shed 5 bases, with 8 bases lying between them. CDR1 LGHDT and CDR2 YNNKEL come from the germline V gene (reference sequence). This CDR3 has 13 amino acids. CDR3 sequence (DNA): TGTGCCAGCAGCCGTCCGTGGACCGGGGAGCTGTTTTTT. Amino acid sequence: CASSRPWTGELFF.

This clonotype was detected ten times or more. The gene calls are TRBV12-3 or TRBV12-4 and TRBJ2-2; unclear D gene. Trimming cost V 3 bases and J 5 bases, with 7 bases left between them. The CDR3 extends over 13 amino acids. In DNA, the CDR3 is TGTGCCAGCAGTTTGGTCGAGACCGGGGAGCTGTTTTTT. Protein: CASSLVETGELFF.

J is TRBJ2-1 and V is TRBV5-6; D gene ambiguous. In germline, CDR1 is SGHDT, CDR2 YYEEEE. This CDR3 region has 12 residues. Trimming took off 4 bases at V and 5 bases at J, with 7 bases between the two ends. Here the CDR3 reads CASSGFNNEQFF. In DNA, the CDR3 is TGTGCCAGCAGCGGCTTCAACAATGAGCAGTTCTTC.

This clonotype was seen a few times. The chain couples TRBV15 to TRBJ2-7, with D possibly matching TRBD1 (6 bases). V lost 2 bases and J lost 0, with 14 bases in between. The germline V gene has CDR1 LNHNV and CDR2 YYDKDF (reference sequence). This CDR3 spans 16 amino acids. CDR3 region: CATSRFTGSYSYEQYF. CDR3 DNA: TGTGCCACCAGCAGATTTACAGGGTCCTACTCCTACGAGCAGTACTTC.

This clonotype was counted ten times or more. The rearrangement links TRBV7-2 to TRBJ1-3, with a weak D call TRBD1 (6 bases). The length of the CDR3 is 16 residues. V was shortened by 0 bases and J by 4 bases, with 13 bases between the two germline ends. Looked up from germline, CDR1 is SGHTA and CDR2 is FQGNSA. The CDR3, as DNA: TGTGCCAGCAGCTTAGCGCGGGGAGGGACAGGAAACACCATATATTTT. Translating it yields CASSLARGGTGNTIYF.

CDR3 in DNA: TGTGCCAGCTCACCTCTCCCAGGGGCGAACACTGAAGCTTTCTTT. Translation: CASSPLPGANTEAFF. The chain recombines TRBV18 with TRBJ1-1; D may be TRBD1 (6 bases). V was cut by 3 bases and J by 1 base, with 12 bases left in between. The CDR3 contains 15 residues. Germline loops: CDR1 KGHSH, CDR2 LQKENI. Filled out from reference TRBV18 and TRBJ1-1, the complete variable domain reads NAGVMQNPRHLVRRRGQEARLRCSPMKGHSHVYWYRQLPEEGLKFMVYLQKENIIDESGMPKERFSAEFPKEGPSILRIQQVVRGDSAAYFCASSPLPGANTEAFFGQGTRLTVV.

This clonotype has just a few counts. The rearrangement uses TRBV28 and TRBJ2-3; no definite D call. Germline lookup yields CDR1 MDHEN and CDR2 SYDVKM. The CDR3 runs 15 residues. The V gene lost 2 bases and the J gene lost 0 bases, with 9 bases spanning the gap. CDR3 coding DNA: TGTGCCAGCAGTTTACCCTGGAGTAGCACAGATACGCAGTATTTT. Amino acid sequence: CASSLPWSSTDTQYF. Looking up the rest from reference TRBV28 and TRBJ2-3 gives the full variable domain: DVKVTQSSRYLVKRTGEKVFLECVQDMDHENMFWYRQDPGLGLRLIYFSYDVKMKEKGDIPEGYSVSREKKERFSLILESASTNQTSMYLCASSLPWSSTDTQYFGPGTRLTVL.

V and J are TRBV29-1 and TRBJ2-3; no firm D call. Germline V gene lookup returns CDR1 SQVTM and CDR2 ANQGSEA. Trimming took 7 bases from V and 2 from J, leaving 13 bases between them. CDR3 length equals 13 residues. CDR3 DNA: TGCAGCGGCGAGCGTTTTCACACAGATACGCAGTATTTT. It translates to CSGERFHTDTQYF.

The chain combines TRBV20-1 with TRBJ2-2, with 7 bases identical to TRBD1. Germline V CDR1 and CDR2: DFQATT, SNEGSKA (reference sequence). V lost 0 bases, J lost 2 bases, and 9 bases stayed unmatched. The CDR3 sequence is 17 residues long. The CDR3: CSARDIMAGGNTGELFF. The CDR3 DNA reads TGCAGTGCTAGAGATATAATGGCAGGGGGAAACACCGGGGAGCTGTTTTTT.

This clonotype showed up many times. This chain connects TRBV4-2 to TRBJ1-4; D possibly corresponds to TRBD1 (6 bases). The CDR3 length is 16 residues. The V and J ends lost 0 bases and 4 bases respectively, with 12 bases between them. Per germline, CDR1 LGHNA and CDR2 YNFKEQ. In DNA form, the CDR3 reads TGTGCCAGCAGCCAAGATCCTGGACAGTTTAATGAAAAACTGTTTTTT. Translation gives CASSQDPGQFNEKLFF.

The chain carries TRBV11-2 and TRBJ2-3; 7 bases are shared with TRBD2. The CDR3 is made up of 16 amino acids. After removal of 7 bases from V and 7 bases from J, the junction contained 17 bases not matched to a gene. CDR1 is SGHAT and CDR2 is FQNNGV in the germline V gene. In DNA form, the CDR3 reads TGTGCCAGCACCCTTAATTTTGCGGGGAGGGAAAATACGCAGTATTTT. Its protein is CASTLNFAGRENTQYF.

The chain combines TRBV10-3 with TRBJ1-1; weak D call: TRBD1 (6 bases). The CDR3 loop spans 14 amino acids. Trimming left V 10 bases short and J 4 bases short, with 19 bases between. Germline CDR1 ENHRY, CDR2 SYGVKD. Here the CDR3 reads CATSQVTGSTEAFF. The CDR3 DNA is TGTGCCACCAGCCAGGTCACAGGGAGCACTGAAGCTTTCTTT.

The chain carries TRBV11-2 and TRBJ2-7; TRBD1 matches 8 bases. Germline V gene lookup returns CDR1 SGHAT and CDR2 FQNNGV. V was clipped by 11 bases and J by 4 bases; unmatched bases: 13. The CDR3 totals 14 residues. CDR3 bases: TGTGCCTCCGGCTGGGGGACAGGCTCGTACGAGCAGTACTTC. It translates to CASGWGTGSYEQYF. Looking up the rest from reference TRBV11-2 and TRBJ2-7 gives the full variable domain: EAGVAQSPRYKIIEKRQSVAFWCNPISGHATLYWYQQILGQGPKLLIQFQNNGVVDDSQLPKDRFSAERLKGVDSTLKIQPAKLEDSAVYLCASGWGTGSYEQYFGPGTRLTVT.

The rearrangement joins TRBV20-1 to TRBJ1-5; TRBD1 matches 7 bases. Looked up from germline, CDR1 is DFQATT and CDR2 is SNEGSKA (reference sequence). The junction had 7 bases not matched to a gene; V was cut back by 1 base and J by 4 bases. CDR3 length: 15 amino acids. The CDR3 nucleotides are TGCAGTGCTAGAGGAACAGGGGTTGGGAATCAGCCCCAGCATTTT. Translated, it gives CSARGTGVGNQPQHF.

This clonotype was picked up a small number of times. V gene TRBV10-3 combines with J gene TRBJ1-5, with D unclear. The germline CDR1 and CDR2 sequences are ENHRY and SYGVKD. Trimming removed 4 bases from V and 0 bases from J, with 16 bases in between. The length of the CDR3 is 17 residues. CDR3 region: CAISVPKSRNSNQPQHF. The CDR3 DNA sequence: TGTGCCATCAGTGTTCCCAAGAGCAGAAATAGCAATCAGCCCCAGCATTTT.

This chain connects TRBV21-1 to TRBJ2-1; TRBD1, the table's D call, was not compared with the DNA. TRBV21-1 is a listed pseudogene. The CDR3 has 18 amino acids. CDR3 sequence (DNA): TGTGCCAGCAGCAAAGCGCTTTTAGGAGGGACAAGACTCAATGAGCAGTTCTTC. Protein sequence: CASSKALLGGTRLNEQFF.

The table lists this clonotype with a few counts. The rearrangement links TRBV19 to TRBJ2-3; perhaps D is TRBD1 or TRBD2 (6 bases each). Germline V CDR1 and CDR2: LNHDA, SQIVND (reference sequence). V lost 7 bases, J lost 6 bases, and 11 bases lay in between. The CDR3 covers 12 residues. CDR3 bases: TGTGCCAGTACCCGAGGGGGGGATACGCAGTATTTT. Protein product: CASTRGGDTQYF.